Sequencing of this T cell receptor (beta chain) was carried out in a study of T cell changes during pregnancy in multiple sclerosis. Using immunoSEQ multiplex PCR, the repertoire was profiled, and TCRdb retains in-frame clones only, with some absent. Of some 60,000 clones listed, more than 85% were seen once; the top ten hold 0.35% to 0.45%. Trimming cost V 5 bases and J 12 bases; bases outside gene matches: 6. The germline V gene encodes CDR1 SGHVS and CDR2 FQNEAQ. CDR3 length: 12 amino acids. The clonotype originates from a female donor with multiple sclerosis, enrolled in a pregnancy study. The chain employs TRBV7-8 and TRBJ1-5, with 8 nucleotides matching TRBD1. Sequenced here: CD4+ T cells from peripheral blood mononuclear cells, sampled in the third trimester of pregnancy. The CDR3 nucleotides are TGTGCCAGCAGCCCCATACAGGGGGACCAGCATTTT. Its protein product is CASSPIQGDQHF.